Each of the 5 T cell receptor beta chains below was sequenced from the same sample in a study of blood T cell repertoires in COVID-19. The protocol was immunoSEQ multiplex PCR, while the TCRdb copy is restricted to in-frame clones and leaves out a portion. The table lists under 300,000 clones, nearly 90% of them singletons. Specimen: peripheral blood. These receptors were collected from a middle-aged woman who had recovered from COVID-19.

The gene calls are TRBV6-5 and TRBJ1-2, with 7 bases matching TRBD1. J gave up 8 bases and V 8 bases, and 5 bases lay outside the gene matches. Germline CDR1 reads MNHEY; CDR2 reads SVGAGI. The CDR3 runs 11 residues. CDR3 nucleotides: TGTGCCAGCGGCGAGGACAGGGGCTACACCTTC. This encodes CASGEDRGYTF.

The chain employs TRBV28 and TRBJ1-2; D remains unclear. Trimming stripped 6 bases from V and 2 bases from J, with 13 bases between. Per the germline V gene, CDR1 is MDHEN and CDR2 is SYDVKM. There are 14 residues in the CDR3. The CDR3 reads CASSLVPGNYGYTF. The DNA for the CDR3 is TGTGCCAGCAGCCTGGTTCCAGGAAACTATGGCTACACCTTC.

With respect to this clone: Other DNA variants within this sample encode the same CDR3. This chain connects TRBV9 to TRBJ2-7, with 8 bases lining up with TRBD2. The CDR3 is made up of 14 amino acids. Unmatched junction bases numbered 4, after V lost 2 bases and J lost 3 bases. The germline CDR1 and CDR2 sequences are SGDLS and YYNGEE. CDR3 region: CASSVGGGLYEQYF. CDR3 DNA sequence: TGTGCCAGCAGCGTGGGCGGGGGGCTCTACGAGCAGTACTTC.

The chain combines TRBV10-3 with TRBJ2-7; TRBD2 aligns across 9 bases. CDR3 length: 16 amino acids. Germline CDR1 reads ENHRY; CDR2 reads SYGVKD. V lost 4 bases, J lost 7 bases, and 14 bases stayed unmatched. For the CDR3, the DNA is TGTGCCATCAGTGTCTCAGAAGCGGGAGGCTCCCTGGAGCAGTACTTC. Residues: CAISVSEAGGSLEQYF.

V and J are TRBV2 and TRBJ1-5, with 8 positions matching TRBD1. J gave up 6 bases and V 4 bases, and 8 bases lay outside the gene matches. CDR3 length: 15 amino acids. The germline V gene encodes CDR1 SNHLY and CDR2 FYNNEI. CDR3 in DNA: TGTGCCAGCAGTGGGTGGCAGGGGGCTCGTCAGCCCCAGCATTTT. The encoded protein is CASSGWQGARQPQHF. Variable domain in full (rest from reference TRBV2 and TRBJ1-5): EPEVTQTPSHQVTQMGQEVILRCVPISNHLYFYWYRQILGQKVEFLVSFYNNEISEKSEIFDDQFSVERPDGSNFTLKIRSTKLEDSAMYFCASSGWQGARQPQHFGDGTRLSIL.